The 24 T cell receptor beta chains below come from one sample, sequenced in a study of OX40 agonist ivuxolimab in advanced cancers. Produced via immunoSEQ multiplex PCR; TCRdb's table is partial and in-frame only. The table has tens of thousands of clones, approximately 86% seen once. The material sequenced was CD4+ or CD8+ T cells sorted from blood, taken in a trial of the OX40 agonist ivuxolimab. The receptors were sampled from an adult with an advanced solid tumor such as melanoma, head and neck, liver or kidney cancer.

The genes are TRBV5-1 and TRBJ2-7, with 10 bases identical to TRBD1. J was trimmed by 5 bases and V by 5 bases; bases with no gene match: 10. Germline CDR1 and CDR2: SGHRS and YFSETQ. The CDR3 length is 15 residues. CDR3 in DNA: TGCGCCAGCAGACCCGGGACAGGGGTTTCTCACGAGCAGTACTTC. Its translation: CASRPGTGVSHEQYF.

The chain combines TRBV4-1 with TRBJ2-3, with a possible D match to TRBD1 (6 bases). Germline CDR1 reads MGHRA; CDR2 reads YSYEKL. Trimming cost V 0 bases and J 2 bases, with 21 bases left between them. This CDR3 is 19 amino acids long. The CDR3 DNA is TGCGCCAGCAGCCAAGATCCTCGTTATCCGGACAGATACACAGATACGCAGTATTTT. This gives the protein CASSQDPRYPDRYTDTQYF.

This chain uses TRBV7-7 with TRBJ2-5, with 9 bases identical to TRBD1. This CDR3 is 14 amino acids long. Looked up from germline, CDR1 is SSHAT and CDR2 is FNYEAQ (reference sequence). Trimming removed 4 bases from V and 5 bases from J; junction bases left unmatched: 5. The CDR3 nucleotides are TGTGCCAGCAGCTCGGGACAGGGAGGGGAGACCCAGTACTTC. Translated, it gives CASSSGQGGETQYF.

The rearrangement joins TRBV6-1 to TRBJ1-2, with a weak D call TRBD1 (5 bases). This CDR3 has 11 amino acids. The germline gives CDR1 MNHNS, CDR2 SASEGT. V was pared by 6 bases and J by 4 bases, with 6 bases between. For the CDR3, the DNA is TGTGCCAGCAGGCAGGGCTATGGCTACACCTTC. Translating gives CASRQGYGYTF.

This clone was seen more than once but under ten times. The rearrangement links TRBV7-2 to TRBJ2-5; D is possibly TRBD2 (7 bases). Per germline, CDR1 SGHTA and CDR2 FQGNSA. The CDR3 extends over 13 amino acids. V lost 2 bases and J 5 bases, leaving 9 bases between the germline ends. The CDR3 nucleotides are TGTGCCAGCAGCTTATGGGGGGGCGAGACCCAGTACTTC. Its translation is CASSLWGGETQYF.

A single count supports this clone. CDR3 DNA sequence: TGTGCCAGCAGCTTGGAGGTTTCCGAGACCCAGTACTTC. This translates into CASSLEVSETQYF. The chain combines TRBV7-9 with TRBJ2-5; possibly TRBD2 for D (5 bases). The germline V gene encodes CDR1 SEHNR and CDR2 FQNEAQ (reference sequence). Trimming took off 3 bases at V and 5 bases at J, with 10 bases between the two ends. The CDR3 has 13 residues.

V and J are TRBV7-2 and TRBJ2-2; the D gene is possibly TRBD2 (5 bases). This CDR3 contains 15 residues. The germline CDR1 and CDR2 sequences are SGHTA and FQGNSA. V was trimmed by 1 base and J by 1 base, leaving 7 bases between them. The CDR3 DNA is TGTGCCAGCAGCTTAGTTGCGGGGAACACCGGGGAGCTGTTTTTT. It translates to CASSLVAGNTGELFF.

The CDR3 sequence: CASSLRGSGYEQYF. CDR3 bases: TGTGCCAGCAGCTTAAGGGGGAGCGGGTACGAGCAGTACTTC. The V gene is TRBV7-2, the J gene TRBJ2-7; D might be TRBD1 or TRBD2, each matching 6 bases. CDR3 length: 14 residues. The germline V gene encodes CDR1 SGHTA and CDR2 FQGNSA. Trimming pared 2 bases from V and 4 bases from J, leaving 12 bases between.

The chain combines TRBV14 with TRBJ1-5; no clear D gene. Germline values: CDR1 SGHDN, CDR2 FVKESK. V was shortened by 4 bases and J by 2 bases, with 9 bases between the two germline ends. This CDR3 contains 14 residues. The CDR3 coding sequence is TGTGCCAGCAGCCCACAGTTGGGCAATCAGCCCCAGCATTTT. This codes for CASSPQLGNQPQHF.

The V call is TRBV6-5, the J call TRBJ1-6; 7 bases are a match to TRBD1. V lost 2 bases to trimming and J lost 5 bases; unmatched junction nucleotides: 0. Germline-derived CDR1 and CDR2 are MNHEY and SVGAGI. The CDR3 extends over 14 amino acids. For the CDR3, the DNA is TGTGCCAGCAGTTACCAGGGGGATAATTCACCCCTCCACTTT. This codes for CASSYQGDNSPLHF.

The chain links TRBV7-8 to TRBJ2-3; weak D call: TRBD1 (5 bases). From germline, CDR1 is SGHVS and CDR2 FQNEAQ. The CDR3 runs to 15 residues. V lost 2 bases to trimming and J lost 0 bases, with 9 bases between them. The CDR3 DNA is TGTGCCAGCAGCTTAAGACAGCTGAGCACAGATACGCAGTATTTT. Translation gives CASSLRQLSTDTQYF.

This clone was counted once. The chain's CDR3 is CASSQETGYNEQFF. CDR3 in DNA: TGCGCCAGCAGCCAAGAGACAGGATACAATGAGCAGTTCTTC. The gene calls are TRBV4-3 and TRBJ2-1; a possible D gene is TRBD1 (6 bases). Germline V lookup: CDR1 LGHNA, CDR2 YSLEER. The V end lost 0 bases, the J end lost 4 bases, and 7 bases lay between the germline ends. This CDR3 is built from 14 residues.

The V call is TRBV7-8, the J call TRBJ2-3; 7 positions match TRBD2. CDR3 length: 13 residues. Germline V gene sequence: CDR1 SGHVS, CDR2 FQNEAQ. After removal of 5 bases from V and 2 bases from J, the junction contained 1 base not matched to a gene. Written as DNA, the CDR3 is TGTGCCAGCAGCGGGGGGGTCACAGATACGCAGTATTTT. It encodes CASSGGVTDTQYF.

The V call is TRBV5-4, the J call TRBJ2-7, with D perhaps matching TRBD1 or TRBD2 (5 bases each). V was trimmed by 7 bases and J by 4 bases, leaving 15 bases between them. The CDR3 is 13 amino acids. Germline assignment: CDR1 SGHNT and CDR2 YYREEE (reference sequence). The CDR3, as DNA: TGTGCCAGCCGGGGACCGCCAAGGTACGAGCAGTACTTC. Protein product: CASRGPPRYEQYF.

The chain has TRBV6-5 and TRBJ1-1; TRBD1 is a possible D gene (6 bases). CDR1 is MNHEY, CDR2 SVGAGI, per germline. This CDR3 spans 15 amino acids. Trimming cost V 0 bases and J 4 bases, with 12 bases left between them. CDR3 DNA sequence: TGTGCCAGCAGTTACTCTTCCGACAGGAGCACTGAAGCTTTCTTT. Protein: CASSYSSDRSTEAFF.

This clone was picked up a small number of times. The same CDR3 is also encoded by other DNA sequences in this sample. V and J are TRBV28 and TRBJ1-2; D call uncertain. The V end lost 2 bases, the J end lost 8 bases, and 9 bases lay between the germline ends. The CDR3 extends over 12 amino acids. Per germline, CDR1 MDHEN and CDR2 SYDVKM. This chain's CDR3 is CASSLEGYGYTF. CDR3 nucleotide sequence: TGTGCCAGCAGTTTAGAGGGATACGGCTACACCTTC.

This chain joins TRBV6-6 and TRBJ2-7; weak D call: TRBD1 (6 bases). The length of the CDR3 is 12 residues. V was pared by 5 bases and J by 7 bases, with 12 bases between. Germline V gene lookup returns CDR1 MNHNY and CDR2 SVGAGI (reference sequence). The CDR3 region is CASSQADREQYF. CDR3 in DNA: TGTGCCAGCAGTCAGGCTGACAGGGAGCAGTACTTC.

The gene calls are TRBV28 and TRBJ2-7; 9 bases line up with TRBD2. The germline CDR1 and CDR2 sequences are MDHEN and SYDVKM. Trimming cost V 6 bases and J 0 bases; bases outside gene matches: 3. This CDR3 has 14 residues. The CDR3 bases are TGTGCCAGCAGGGCGGGAGGGCCCTCCTACGAGCAGTACTTC. This translates into CASRAGGPSYEQYF.

This sequence joins TRBV7-2 and TRBJ2-5, with D uncertain. The V gene's germline CDR1 is SGHTA and CDR2 FQGNSA. Trimming left V 2 bases short and J 5 bases short, with 9 bases between. The CDR3 is made up of 13 amino acids. CDR3 protein: CASSLMAGETQYF. Written as DNA, the CDR3 is TGTGCCAGCAGCTTAATGGCCGGTGAGACCCAGTACTTC.

The rearrangement links TRBV30 to TRBJ2-4; D remains unclear. This CDR3 contains 11 residues. Trimming pared 1 base from V and 9 bases from J, leaving 7 bases between. The germline gives CDR1 GTSNPN, CDR2 SVGIG (reference sequence). As DNA, the CDR3 is TGTGCCTGGAGTGGGGGTGGCATTCAGTACTTC. Amino acid sequence: CAWSGGGIQYF.

The chain joins TRBV13 to TRBJ2-7; 14 bases fit TRBD2. Trimming cost V 5 bases and J 11 bases; bases outside gene matches: 8. From germline, CDR1 is PRHDT and CDR2 FYEKMQ (reference sequence). CDR3 size: 14 residues. This chain's CDR3 is CASSPGTSGSSKYF. The CDR3 nucleotides are TGTGCCAGCAGCCCGGGGACTAGCGGGAGCTCTAAGTACTTC.

V is TRBV6-5 and J is TRBJ2-5, with TRBD2 identical over 7 bases. Trimming at V came to 6 bases and at J to 5 bases, leaving 12 bases not matched to a gene. The V gene's germline CDR1 is MNHEY and CDR2 SVGAGI. This CDR3 is built from 15 residues. CDR3 sequence (DNA): TGTGCCAGCAGGGCTACTAGCGTCGGTTCGGAGACCCAGTACTTC. Translation: CASRATSVGSETQYF.

The chain uses TRBV6-5 and TRBJ2-1; 13 bases are a match to TRBD2. The CDR3 is made up of 14 amino acids. Trimming took 6 bases from V and 7 from J; bases not matched to a gene: 3. Germline assignment: CDR1 MNHEY and CDR2 SVGAGI. The CDR3 here is CASRQGLAGNEQFF. The CDR3 DNA is TGTGCCAGCAGGCAGGGACTAGCGGGAAATGAGCAGTTCTTC.

This chain connects TRBV7-5 to TRBJ1-2. TRBV7-5 represents a pseudogene. The CDR3 spans 14 residues. The CDR3: CVRSLAYSHYGYTF. CDR3 in DNA: TGTGTCAGAAGCCTGGCCTATTCCCACTATGGCTACACCTTC.